This T cell receptor beta chain was sequenced for a study of T-cell reconstitution after alpha-beta-depleted transplantation in children. TCRbeta library preparation incorporated unique molecular identifiers. From the PCR reads, TCRdb called clonotypes with MiXCR, one entry per CDR3 protein. Among roughly 120,000 distinct CDR3 sequences, 10% were seen once, and the ten largest hold less than 35%. This clonotype occurred a few times. The germline V and J ends were trimmed by 0 bases and 5 bases, with 11 bases remaining between them. There are 14 residues in the CDR3. Germline V lookup: CDR1 SGHRS, CDR2 YFSETQ.

The chain employs TRBV5-1 and TRBJ2-5; D could derive from TRBD1 or TRBD2 (5 bases each). Sample: PBMCs, taken before TCRalphabeta/CD19-depleted stem cell transplant. This clonotype was obtained from a boy between 2 and 10 years old with acute lymphoblastic leukemia, due to receive a stem cell transplant. CDR3 residues: CASSLGGDAETQYF. The CDR3 nucleotides read TGCGCCAGCAGCTTGGGTGGGGACGCGGAGACCCAGTACTTC.